This TCR beta chain was sequenced during a study of blood T cells in healthy people across ages. Study context: Template-switching capture recovered about one barcoded beta molecule per two T cells.

The authors ran a second PCR of roughly 7 to 11 cycles using a sample-barcoded 5' primer and a J-beta primer mix. TCRdb recomputed calls from the 5' RACE reads with MiXCR, one row per CDR3 protein. The table lists 1.5 million or so distinct CDR3 sequences, 35% to 45% of them singletons. The source material was blood. This clonotype was obtained from a woman between 18 and 29 years old in good health.

The CDR3: CASSLWTATLYYGYTF. CDR3 sequence (DNA): TGTGCCAGCAGTCTATGGACAGCGACTCTTTACTATGGCTACACCTTC. This chain joins TRBV12-3 or TRBV12-4 and TRBJ1-2, with D perhaps matching TRBD1 (6 bases). V lost 5 bases and J 3 bases, leaving 19 bases between the germline ends. The CDR3 contains 16 residues.